A selection of T cell receptor beta chains follows, all from one sample in a study of blood T cell repertoires in COVID-19. Data came from immunoSEQ multiplex PCR; TCRdb stores just in-frame clones and leaves some out. Altogether some 43,000 clones are present, approximately 88% being singletons, with the ten largest covering roughly 15%. Specimen: peripheral blood. These receptors were obtained from a man aged 55-75 years with active COVID-19. Each CDR3 is given with its conserved first and last residue. The D gene is left open where the match is weak. Only some rows state a clone size, as once, few, many or a class for expanded clones.

j_call clone_size d_call v_call cdr3_nt cdr3_aa
TRBJ2-5 - TRBD2 TRBV5-6 TGTGCCAGCAGCTTGGCGCGGGGAGCGGGGGAGACCCAGTACTTC CASSLARGAGETQYF
TRBJ1-4 - - TRBV6-5 TGTGCCAGCAGTTCGGGGGGAGGAGCGGGCGAAAAACTGTTTTTT CASSSGGGAGEKLFF
TRBJ1-1 - - TRBV28 TGTGCCATCACTAGAGGGAGCGCTGAAGCTTTCTTT CAITRGSAEAFF
TRBJ2-5 - TRBD1 TRBV7-9 TGTGCCAGCAGCCCAGGACAGGGACAAGAGACCCAGTACTTC CASSPGQGQETQYF
TRBJ2-2 - TRBD1 TRBV7-9 TGTGCCAGCAGCTCGGCCAGGGGGCGCGGGACCGGGGAGCTGTTTTTT CASSSARGRGTGELFF
TRBJ1-1 - TRBD1 TRBV9 TGTGCCAGCAGCGTACCACCGCGGGGGACAGGGCAGAACACTGAAGCTTTCTTT CASSVPPRGTGQNTEAFF
TRBJ2-3 - TRBD2 TRBV2 TGTGCCAGCAGCCTAGGGACTACGTTTGTCTTTGAGTATTTT CASSLGTTFVFEYF
TRBJ2-7 few TRBD2 TRBV7-9 TGTGCCAGCAGCCCCGGGGGTAGCGGGAGCTACGAGCAGTACTTC CASSPGGSGSYEQYF
TRBJ2-7 - TRBD1 TRBV27 TGTGCCAGCAGTTTTGGGACAGGTCCTTCCTACGAGCAGTACTTC CASSFGTGPSYEQYF
TRBJ1-1 - - TRBV19 TGTGCCAGTACCGCTAGGGGGACCTCCACCTTGGCAGCTTTCTTT CASTARGTSTLAAFF
TRBJ1-6 - - TRBV27 TGTGCCAGCAGTTTTAATGCAGGGTGGAATTCACCCCTCCACTTT CASSFNAGWNSPLHF
TRBJ2-7 - TRBD1 TRBV28 TGTGCCAGCAGCTTGCCTGGACAGGGTTTCTACGAGCAGTACTTC CASSLPGQGFYEQYF
TRBJ2-7 - TRBD1 TRBV9 TGTGCCAGCAGCTCCGAGGACAGGGGATCTTACGAGCAGTACTTC CASSSEDRGSYEQYF
TRBJ1-2 - TRBD1 TRBV18 TGTGCCAGCTCACCAGGGACAGGGCCCAACTATGGCTACACCTTC CASSPGTGPNYGYTF
TRBJ2-3 - TRBD1 TRBV3-1/TRBV3-2 TGTGCCAGCAGCGAGGGACAGGGAGGCGGAAATACGCAGTATTTT CASSEGQGGGNTQYF
TRBJ2-5 - - TRBV28 TGTGCCAGCAGTCCCGGGGTCGCAAAGACCCAGTACTTC CASSPGVAKTQYF
TRBJ2-3 - TRBD2 TRBV7-8 TGTGCCAGCAGTTACGGACTAGCACGGTACACAGATACGCAGTATTTT CASSYGLARYTDTQYF
TRBJ2-7 - - TRBV7-9 TGTGCCAGCAGCTTATCACAGGATCCGCAGTACTTC CASSLSQDPQYF
TRBJ2-7 - - TRBV30 TGTGCCTGGAGTGCAAGGGGCGAGCAGTACTTC CAWSARGEQYF
TRBJ2-1 - - TRBV21-1 TGTGCCAGCAGCAAAGCGCCAGGGACTGTAACAAGCTATGAGCAGTTCTTC CASSKAPGTVTSYEQFF
TRBJ2-1 - TRBD1 TRBV24-1 TGTGCCACCAGTGGGTCCCGCCGGGACAGGGTTTACAATGAGCAGTTCTTC CATSGSRRDRVYNEQFF
TRBJ2-2 - - TRBV5-6 TGTGCCAGCAGCTTGCAGACCGCGGCGATAGACACCGGGGAGCTGTTTTTT CASSLQTAAIDTGELFF
TRBJ1-2 - - TRBV19 TGTGCCAGCACGAACCAGGTCTCTAACTATGGCTACACCTTC CASTNQVSNYGYTF
TRBJ2-1 - TRBD1 TRBV5-1 TGCGCCAGCAGCTTGGAAGGGACAGGGGTTAATGAGCAGTTCTTC CASSLEGTGVNEQFF
TRBJ2-1 - TRBD2 TRBV18 TGTGCCAGCTCACCACCGGCTAGCGGGAGAGGTGAGCAGTTCTTC CASSPPASGRGEQFF
TRBJ1-1 - - TRBV7-2 TGTGCCAGCAATAGCCCCGGGGGTACTGAAGCTTTCTTT CASNSPGGTEAFF
TRBJ2-1 - TRBD2 TRBV5-1 TGCGCCAGCAGCAAGACGACTAGCGGGAACGCCAATGAGCAGTTCTTC CASSKTTSGNANEQFF
TRBJ2-7 - TRBD2 TRBV7-9 TGTGCCAGCAGCGAACCGGGACTAGGGTTCTACGAGCAGTACTTC CASSEPGLGFYEQYF
TRBJ1-3 - - TRBV7-3 TGTGCCAGCAGCTTCAGTAACTCTGGAAACACCATATATTTT CASSFSNSGNTIYF
TRBJ1-3 few TRBD1 TRBV2 TGTGCCAGCATATCGGACAGGGCGAATGGAAACACCATATATTTT CASISDRANGNTIYF
TRBJ1-3 few TRBD1 TRBV4-2 TGTGCCAGCAGCCAAGAGATCGGGACAGCCTCTGGAAACACCATATATTTT CASSQEIGTASGNTIYF
TRBJ2-3 - - TRBV5-4 TGTGCCAGCAGCTTGTTACTTAGCACAGATACGCAGTATTTT CASSLLLSTDTQYF
TRBJ2-1 - - TRBV11-2 TGTGCCAGCAGCCGTTTGCGGGGAGGCCTCTACAATGAGCAGTTCTTC CASSRLRGGLYNEQFF
TRBJ2-1 - - TRBV5-6 TGTGCCAGCAGCTTGGGTCAGGCTTACAATGAGCAGTTCTTC CASSLGQAYNEQFF
TRBJ2-7 once TRBD1 TRBV6-5 TGTGCCAGCAGCACGGGACAGGGGGGATTCCACGAGCAGTACTTC CASSTGQGGFHEQYF
TRBJ2-5 - - TRBV4-3 TGCGCCAGCAGCCATAGTAGTTTTGAGACCCAGTACTTC CASSHSSFETQYF
TRBJ1-5 medium-sized - TRBV19 TGTGCCAGTACCAAACTGGAGGGGCACAATCAGCCCCAGCATTTT CASTKLEGHNQPQHF
TRBJ1-5 few - TRBV7-9 TGTGCCAGCAGCTTAGGTCAGGCAAATCAGCCCCAGCATTTT CASSLGQANQPQHF
TRBJ1-5 once - TRBV6-5 TGTGCCAGCAGTTACTCAGGGGCTCAGCCCCAGCATTTT CASSYSGAQPQHF
TRBJ2-3 - - TRBV24-1 TGTGCCACCAGTGAGGACTCCCTCACAGATACGCAGTATTTT CATSEDSLTDTQYF
TRBJ2-3 few TRBD2 TRBV4-2 TGTGCCAGCAGCCAACGTGGCCGGGCTAGCGGGGGAGGAGGCACAGATACGCAGTATTTT CASSQRGRASGGGGTDTQYF
TRBJ2-5 - - TRBV15 TGTGCCACCAGCAGAGGGAGGAGTACAGCAACTCAAGAGACCCAGTACTTC CATSRGRSTATQETQYF
TRBJ1-1 - - TRBV5-1 TGCGCCAGCAGCCCGGGTTACCAGGGATTCACTGAAGCTTTCTTT CASSPGYQGFTEAFF
TRBJ2-3 - - TRBV7-3 TGTGCCAGCAGCGGAGGGGGGGCAGATACGCAGTATTTT CASSGGGADTQYF
TRBJ2-5 - TRBD1 TRBV7-3 TGTGCCAGCAGCTTCGGACAGGGGGACCAAGAGACCCAGTACTTC CASSFGQGDQETQYF
TRBJ1-2 - - TRBV5-4 TGTGCCAGCAGCCCCATCGGGGGGGAGGCGAGGGGCTATGGCTACACCTTC CASSPIGGEARGYGYTF
TRBJ2-2 - TRBD1 TRBV7-2 TGTGCCAGCAGCTCCGGGACAGGGTCGAACACCGGGGAGCTGTTTTTT CASSSGTGSNTGELFF
TRBJ1-1 - TRBD1 TRBV5-1 TGCGCCAGCAGCTTGGCCGGCAGGGGGTCGAACACTGAAGCTTTCTTT CASSLAGRGSNTEAFF
TRBJ2-1 - TRBD2 TRBV5-6 TGTGCCAGCAGCCGACTAGCCACACAATCGCAGTTCTTC CASSRLATQSQFF
TRBJ2-1 - TRBD1 TRBV6-1 TGTGCCAGCAGTGATTACCGGGACAGGGGAAATGAGCAGTTCTTC CASSDYRDRGNEQFF
TRBJ2-2 - TRBD2 TRBV19 TGTGCCAGTAGTCCATCGGCTAGCGGGAGGACCGGGGAGCTGTTTTTT CASSPSASGRTGELFF
TRBJ2-3 - TRBD2 TRBV2 TGTGCCAGCAAAGAGGACCGGGGCGGGGGGCACGGAGCGCAGTATTTT CASKEDRGGGHGAQYF
TRBJ2-1 - TRBD1 TRBV29-1 TGCAGCGTTGATGGGACAGGGGCTTACAATGAGCAGTTCTTC CSVDGTGAYNEQFF
TRBJ1-1 - - TRBV14 TGTGCCAGCAGCCCGGCCAGGGTAGCTGAAGCTTTCTTT CASSPARVAEAFF
TRBJ1-5 - TRBD1 TRBV7-9 TGTGCCAGCAGCCCAGGACAGGGGAATAGCAATCAGCCCCAGCATTTT CASSPGQGNSNQPQHF
TRBJ2-3 - - TRBV4-2 TGTGCCAGCAGCCAAGACAGAAGCACAGATACGCAGTATTTT CASSQDRSTDTQYF
TRBJ1-5 - TRBD1 TRBV11-2 TGTGCCAGCAGCCCACAGTCGGACAGGGTGTGGGATCAGCCCCAGCATTTT CASSPQSDRVWDQPQHF
TRBJ1-5 - TRBD1 TRBV28 TGTGCCAGCGGACAGGGCCCATCCCATAGCAATCAGCCCCAGCATTTT CASGQGPSHSNQPQHF
TRBJ1-1 - TRBD1 TRBV6-5 TGTGCCAGCAGTTACGGGAGACAGGGGAACACTGAAGCTTTCTTT CASSYGRQGNTEAFF